This T cell receptor (beta chain) was identified in a study of early T cells in non-severe SARS-CoV-2 infection. This clonotype was detected ten times or more. TCRdb fed the 5' RACE reads into MiXCR, producing one record per CDR3 protein. Of about 42,000 distinct CDR3 sequences in the sample, 7% to 7.5% are singletons; the top ten hold approximately 4.5%. This TCR derives from an adult who was a healthcare worker with PCR-confirmed SARS-CoV-2 infection or an uninfected control (not recorded which). Material: whole blood.

The CDR3 spells CASSQDLQVWGTEAFF. The CDR3 region has the DNA TGTGCCAGCAGCCAAGATCTGCAGGTATGGGGGACTGAAGCTTTCTTT. The chain recombines TRBV3-1 with TRBJ1-1; weak D call: TRBD1 (5 bases). This CDR3 has 16 residues. Germline assignment: CDR1 LGHDT and CDR2 YNNKEL (reference sequence). V was clipped by 0 bases and J by 5 bases, with 16 bases between them. The full variable domain, completed using reference TRBV3-1 and TRBJ1-1, is DTAVSQTPKYLVTQMGNDKSIKCEQNLGHDTMYWYKQDSKKFLKIMFSYNNKELIINETVPNRFSPKSPDKAHLNLHINSLELGDSAVYFCASSQDLQVWGTEAFFGQGTRLTVV.